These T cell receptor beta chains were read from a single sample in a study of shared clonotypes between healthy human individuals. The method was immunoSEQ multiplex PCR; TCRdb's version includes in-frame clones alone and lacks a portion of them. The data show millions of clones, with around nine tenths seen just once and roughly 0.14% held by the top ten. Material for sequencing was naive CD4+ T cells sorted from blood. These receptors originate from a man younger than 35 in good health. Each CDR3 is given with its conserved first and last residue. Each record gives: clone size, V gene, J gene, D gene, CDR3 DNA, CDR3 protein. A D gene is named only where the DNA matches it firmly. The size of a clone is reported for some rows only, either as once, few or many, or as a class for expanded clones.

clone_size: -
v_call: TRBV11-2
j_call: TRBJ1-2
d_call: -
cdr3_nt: TGTGCCAGCAGCTTAGCTAGCAGCAACTATGGCTACACCTTC
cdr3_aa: CASSLASSNYGYTF

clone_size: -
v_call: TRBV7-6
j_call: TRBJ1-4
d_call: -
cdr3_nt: TGTGCCAGCAGCACCCACGGGTTAAATGAAAAACTGTTTTTT
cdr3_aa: CASSTHGLNEKLFF

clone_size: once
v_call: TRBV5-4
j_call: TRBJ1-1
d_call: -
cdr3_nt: TGTGCCAGCAGCTTGGAATCGGGTGAAGCTTTCTTT
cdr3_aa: CASSLESGEAFF

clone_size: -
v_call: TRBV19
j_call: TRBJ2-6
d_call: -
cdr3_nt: TGTGCCAGTAGTATACAGCCGGGACGGAGATCTGGGGCCAACGTCCTGACTTTC
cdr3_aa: CASSIQPGRRSGANVLTF

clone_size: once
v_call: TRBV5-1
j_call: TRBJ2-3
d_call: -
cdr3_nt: TGCGCCAGCAGCTATGGAATTGGGGTCGGTAGCACAGATACGCAGTATTTT
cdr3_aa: CASSYGIGVGSTDTQYF

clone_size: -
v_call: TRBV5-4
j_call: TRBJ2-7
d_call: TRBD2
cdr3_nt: TGTGCCAGCAGCTTAGGGACTAGCGGAGGCTACGAGCAGTACTTC
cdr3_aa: CASSLGTSGGYEQYF

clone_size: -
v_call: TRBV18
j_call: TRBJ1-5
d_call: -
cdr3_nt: TGTGCCAGCTCACCCGGGGCTAGCAATCAGCCCCAGCATTTT
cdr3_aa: CASSPGASNQPQHF

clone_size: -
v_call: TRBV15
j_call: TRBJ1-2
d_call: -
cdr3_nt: TGTGCCACCAGCAGAGCGGGGGGAGGCTACACCTTC
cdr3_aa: CATSRAGGGYTF

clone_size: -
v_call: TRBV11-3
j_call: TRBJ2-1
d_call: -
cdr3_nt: TGTGCCAGCAGCCCAGAAGGGTCTCCGTTTCGGTTCGGCAATGAGCAGTTCTTC
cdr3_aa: CASSPEGSPFRFGNEQFF

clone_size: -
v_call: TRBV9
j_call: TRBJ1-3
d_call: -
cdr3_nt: TGTGCCAGCAGCGTAGCGGCGAGGTCTGGAAACACCATATATTTT
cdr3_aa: CASSVAARSGNTIYF

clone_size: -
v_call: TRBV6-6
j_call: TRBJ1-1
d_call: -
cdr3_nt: TGTGCCAGCAAAGCCCCGGGATCGAACACTGAAGCTTTCTTT
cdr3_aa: CASKAPGSNTEAFF

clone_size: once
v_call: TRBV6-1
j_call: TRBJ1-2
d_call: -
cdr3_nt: TGTGCCAGCAGTGTGACCTCGACCATCTATGGCTACACCTTC
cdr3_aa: CASSVTSTIYGYTF

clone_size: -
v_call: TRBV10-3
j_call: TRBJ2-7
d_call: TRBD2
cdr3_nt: TGTGCCAGCTCCATGGGAAGCGGGAGAACGGGCGAGCAGTACTTC
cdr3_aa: CASSMGSGRTGEQYF

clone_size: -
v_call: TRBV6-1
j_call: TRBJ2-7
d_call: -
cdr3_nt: TGTGCCAGCAGTCCCGGGGGTAACCCCAATTACGAGCAGTACTTC
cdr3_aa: CASSPGGNPNYEQYF

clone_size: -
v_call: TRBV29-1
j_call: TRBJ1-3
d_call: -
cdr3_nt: TGCAGCGGCAGGGCCTCTGGAAACACCATATATTTT
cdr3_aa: CSGRASGNTIYF

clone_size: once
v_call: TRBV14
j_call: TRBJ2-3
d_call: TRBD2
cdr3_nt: TGTGCCAGCAGCCAAGTTTCTAGCGGGAGCCACTTCACAGATACGCAGTATTTT
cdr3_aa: CASSQVSSGSHFTDTQYF

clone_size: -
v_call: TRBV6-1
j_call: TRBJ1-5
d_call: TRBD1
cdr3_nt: TGTGCCATCAAGCAGGGGACAGGGGATGGACAGCCCCAGCATTTT
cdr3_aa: CAIKQGTGDGQPQHF

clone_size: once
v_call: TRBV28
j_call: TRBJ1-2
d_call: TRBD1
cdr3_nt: TGTGCCAGCAGTTTATATGGGGACAGGTCTAACTATGGCTACACCTTC
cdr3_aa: CASSLYGDRSNYGYTF

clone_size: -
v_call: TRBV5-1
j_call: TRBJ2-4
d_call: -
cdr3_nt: TGCGCCAGCAGCTTGGAAGGGATAACGTTAGCCAAAAACATTCAGTACTTC
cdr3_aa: CASSLEGITLAKNIQYF

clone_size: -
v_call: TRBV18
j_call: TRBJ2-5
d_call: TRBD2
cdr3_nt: TGTGCCAGCTCACCACCCTTGCGGGGGGGCCAAGAGACCCAGTACTTC
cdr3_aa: CASSPPLRGGQETQYF

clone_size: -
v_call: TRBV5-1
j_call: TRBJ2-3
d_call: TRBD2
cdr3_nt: TGCGCCAGCAGCTGGGAACTAGCGGGGGCAGATACGCAGTATTTT
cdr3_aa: CASSWELAGADTQYF

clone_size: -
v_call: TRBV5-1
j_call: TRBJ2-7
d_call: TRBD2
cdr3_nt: TGCGCCAGCAGCTCCCGACTAGCGGGGGCTCACGAGCAGTACTTC
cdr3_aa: CASSSRLAGAHEQYF

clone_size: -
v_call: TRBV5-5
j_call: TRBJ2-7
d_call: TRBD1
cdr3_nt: TGTGCCAGCAGCTTGGCCACAGGGGGCGAACTCTACGAGCAGTACTTC
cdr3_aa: CASSLATGGELYEQYF

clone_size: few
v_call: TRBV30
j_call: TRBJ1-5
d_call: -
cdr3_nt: TGTGCCTGCGGGTTGACGGGAGGCAATCAGCCCCAGCATTTT
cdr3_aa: CACGLTGGNQPQHF

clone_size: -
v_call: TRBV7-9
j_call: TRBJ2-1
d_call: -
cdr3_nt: TGTGCCAGCAACCCTGGCCGGCAGTACAATGAGCAGTTCTTC
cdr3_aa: CASNPGRQYNEQFF

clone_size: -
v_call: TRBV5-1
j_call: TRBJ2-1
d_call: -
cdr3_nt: TGCGCCAGCAGCTTAATTTCCGGCAATGAGCAGTTCTTC
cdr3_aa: CASSLISGNEQFF

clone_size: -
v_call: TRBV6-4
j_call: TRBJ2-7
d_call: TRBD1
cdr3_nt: TGTGCCAGCAGTGAACGGTCCGGGACAGGGATTACACAGTACTTC
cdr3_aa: CASSERSGTGITQYF

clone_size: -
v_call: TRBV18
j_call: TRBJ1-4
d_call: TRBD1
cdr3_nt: TGTGCCAGCTCACAGGGGGCGGAAGCTAATGAAAAACTGTTTTTT
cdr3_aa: CASSQGAEANEKLFF

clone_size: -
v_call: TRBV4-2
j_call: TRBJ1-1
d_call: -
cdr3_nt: TGTGCCAGCACCCTCGACAGGAACACTGAAGCTTTCTTT
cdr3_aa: CASTLDRNTEAFF

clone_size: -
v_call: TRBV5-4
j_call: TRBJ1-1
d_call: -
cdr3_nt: TGTGCCAGCAGCTCGCCAGGGCTGGTGGGAAACACTGAAGCTTTCTTT
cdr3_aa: CASSSPGLVGNTEAFF

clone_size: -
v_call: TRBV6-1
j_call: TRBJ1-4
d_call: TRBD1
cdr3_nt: TGTGCCAGCAGGGAGACAGGGCCAGGCGAAAAACTGTTTTTT
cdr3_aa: CASRETGPGEKLFF

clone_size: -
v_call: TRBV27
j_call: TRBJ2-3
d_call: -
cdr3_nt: TGTGCCAGCAGTAACATCGGTACGCAGTATTTT
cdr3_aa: CASSNIGTQYF

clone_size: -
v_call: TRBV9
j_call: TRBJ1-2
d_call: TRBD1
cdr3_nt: TGTGCCAGCAGCGTAGTGGGGACAGGGAACGGCTACACCTTC
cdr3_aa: CASSVVGTGNGYTF

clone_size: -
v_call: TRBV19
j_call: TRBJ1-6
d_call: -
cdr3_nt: TGTGCCAGCTCCGACGCCTATAATTCACCCCTCCACTTT
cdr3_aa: CASSDAYNSPLHF

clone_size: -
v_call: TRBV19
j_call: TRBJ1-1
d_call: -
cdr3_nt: TGTGCCAGTAGTATAGATCCCCCCACTGAAGCTTTCTTT
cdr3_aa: CASSIDPPTEAFF

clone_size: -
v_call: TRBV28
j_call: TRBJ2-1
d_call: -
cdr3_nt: TGTGCCAGCAGTGCGACAGGCCTCTCCTACAATGAGCAGTTCTTC
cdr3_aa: CASSATGLSYNEQFF

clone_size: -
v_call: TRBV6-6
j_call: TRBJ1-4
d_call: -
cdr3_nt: TGTGCCAGCAGGAGAGACAGGACCTTTAATGAAAAACTGTTTTTT
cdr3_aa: CASRRDRTFNEKLFF

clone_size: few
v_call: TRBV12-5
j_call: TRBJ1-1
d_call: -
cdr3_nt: TGTGCTAGTGGTTTCGACAGGAGCTTGAACACTGAAGCTTTCTTT
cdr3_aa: CASGFDRSLNTEAFF